The 2 T cell receptor beta chains below come from one sample, sequenced in a study of T cells after yellow fever vaccination. TCRdb passed the 5' RACE reads through MiXCR, listing each CDR3 protein once. This sample has about 320,000 distinct CDR3 sequences, with approximately 4% found just once. The input for sequencing was PBMCs, taken 15 days after the yellow fever booster vaccination. Receptors were obtained from a man between 18 and 35 years old who received the YFV17D yellow fever vaccine.

This clonotype has at least ten counts. The genes are TRBV5-6 and TRBJ2-3; perhaps TRBD2 as D (6 bases). CDR1 is SGHDT and CDR2 is YYEEEE in the germline V gene. Trimming took 5 bases from V and 5 from J, leaving 12 bases between them. CDR3 length: 13 residues. Here the CDR3 reads CASSSGLLDTQYF. The CDR3 DNA reads as TGTGCCAGCAGTTCGGGACTCCTAGATACGCAGTATTTT.

This clonotype was counted at least ten times. V and J are TRBV6-2 or TRBV6-3 and TRBJ2-2, with 9 bases matching TRBD2. The CDR3 consists of 15 residues. Germline loops: CDR1 MNHEY, CDR2 SVGEGT. The V gene end was trimmed by 2 bases and the J gene end by 4 bases; junction bases not matched to a gene: 2. The CDR3 reads CASSYASGVTGELFF. CDR3 bases: TGTGCCAGCAGTTACGCTAGCGGGGTCACCGGGGAGCTGTTTTTT.